This T cell receptor beta chain was identified in a study of blood T cell repertoires in COVID-19. The method was immunoSEQ multiplex PCR; TCRdb's version includes in-frame clones alone and lacks a portion of them. Here the sample spans some 70,000 clones, roughly 72% being singletons. V dropped 6 bases and J dropped 6; count of bases not matched to a gene: 8. CDR3 size: 14 residues. From germline, CDR1 is MDHEN and CDR2 SYDVKM. The clonotype originates from a man aged 55 to 70 with COVID-19, enrolled during active disease. This chain connects TRBV28 to TRBJ1-5; 7 positions agree with TRBD1. What was sequenced was peripheral blood. The CDR3 reads CASSNDRVAQPQHF. In DNA, the CDR3 is TGTGCCAGCAGCAATGACAGGGTGGCTCAGCCCCAGCATTTT.